These 27 T cell receptor beta chains originate from one sample sequenced in a study of cytomegalovirus exposure and HLA in healthy donors. PCR primers comprised 60 Vbeta and 13 Jbeta primers. Method: immunoSEQ multiplex PCR; TCRdb's copy keeps in-frame clones and lacks some. Of 110,000 to 150,000 clones detected, 78% appear once; the ten largest clones hold roughly 3%. Sequencing was performed on PBMCs. These receptors were obtained from a male donor in good health and CMV-seronegative.

The chain couples TRBV5-6 to TRBJ1-2; no definite D call. The CDR3 consists of 14 residues. CDR1 and CDR2 from the germline V gene are SGHDT and YYEEEE. Trimming cost V 3 bases and J 2 bases, with 11 bases left between them. CDR3 sequence: CASSWEGGNYGYTF. The CDR3 DNA reads TGTGCCAGCAGCTGGGAGGGAGGCAACTATGGCTACACCTTC.

A remark on this clone: Other DNA variants within this sample encode the same CDR3. CDR3 sequence (DNA): TGTGCCAGCAGCGTAGGACAGGGTAACACTGAAGCTTTCTTT. Translating gives CASSVGQGNTEAFF. V usage is TRBV9 and J usage is TRBJ1-1; 7 positions agree with TRBD1. V shed 0 bases, J shed 2 bases, and the junction held 1 base outside the gene matches. Germline V gene data show CDR1 as SGDLS and CDR2 as YYNGEE. The CDR3 extends over 14 amino acids.

CDR3 in DNA: TGTGCCAGCAGTTACGGGGCAGGGTCCCTTTTAGATACGCAGTATTTT. Protein sequence: CASSYGAGSLLDTQYF. V and J are TRBV6-5 and TRBJ2-3, with TRBD1 as a possible D gene (5 bases). This CDR3 has 16 residues. In germline, CDR1 is MNHEY, CDR2 SVGAGI. V shed 2 bases and J shed 5 bases, with 17 bases lying between them.

The V and J genes are TRBV7-9 and TRBJ1-5; 8 bases are a match to TRBD1. V was pared by 5 bases and J by 4 bases, with 4 bases of the junction left unmatched. Germline assignment: CDR1 SEHNR and CDR2 FQNEAQ (reference sequence). The CDR3 extends over 14 amino acids. CDR3 protein: CASSVQGGNQPQHF. The CDR3 DNA reads TGTGCCAGCAGCGTACAGGGGGGTAATCAGCCCCAGCATTTT.

The gene calls are TRBV19 and TRBJ1-5; D gene uncertain. The ends were cut back, 5 bases at V and 6 bases at J, with 14 bases in the middle. Germline V gene data show CDR1 as LNHDA and CDR2 as SQIVND (reference sequence). The CDR3 sequence is 14 residues long. The CDR3 sequence: CASSVAAAGQPQHF. DNA for the CDR3: TGTGCCAGTAGTGTGGCCGCGGCGGGTCAGCCCCAGCATTTT.

The gene calls are TRBV9 and TRBJ2-1, with D possibly being TRBD1 (5 bases). Looked up from germline, CDR1 is SGDLS and CDR2 is YYNGEE. CDR3 length equals 19 residues. V was shortened by 2 bases and J by 0 bases, with 21 bases between the two germline ends. CDR3 sequence (DNA): TGTGCCAGCAGCGTCCCGATGGGTCAAGGGGTTAGCTCCTACAATGAGCAGTTCTTC. Amino acids: CASSVPMGQGVSSYNEQFF.

V gene TRBV5-1 combines with J gene TRBJ2-2; D remains unclear. The CDR3 spans 16 residues. Per the germline V gene, CDR1 is SGHRS and CDR2 is YFSETQ. The V end lost 1 base, the J end lost 0 bases, and 10 bases lay between the germline ends. CDR3 sequence reads: CASSLRVQANTGELFF. CDR3 DNA: TGCGCCAGCAGCTTGCGGGTACAAGCGAACACCGGGGAGCTGTTTTTT. The full variable domain, in which reference TRBV5-1 and TRBJ2-2 provide the parts outside the CDR3, is KAGVTQTPRYLIKTRGQQVTLSCSPISGHRSVSWYQQTPGQGLQFLFEYFSETQRNKGNFPGRFSGRQFSNSRSEMNVSTLELGDSALYLCASSLRVQANTGELFFGEGSRLTVL.

In this sample, this clone turned up a few times. The V and J genes are TRBV5-6 and TRBJ2-1, with 9 bases fitting TRBD2. This CDR3 has 14 residues. Per the germline V gene, CDR1 is SGHDT and CDR2 is YYEEEE. J was trimmed by 7 bases and V by 4 bases; bases with no gene match: 6. CDR3 amino acids: CASSPLAGRNEQFF. CDR3 DNA sequence: TGTGCCAGCAGCCCTCTAGCGGGGAGGAATGAGCAGTTCTTC.

The DNA for the CDR3 is TGTGCCAGCAAACCCCAGGGTCTACTAACGGACACTGAAGCTTTCTTT. This sequence encodes CASKPQGLLTDTEAFF. This rearrangement joins TRBV25-1 to TRBJ1-1, with D possibly matching TRBD1 (5 bases). V shed 7 bases and J shed 3 bases, with 21 bases lying between them. CDR3 length: 16 residues. CDR1 MGHDK and CDR2 SYGVNS come from the germline V gene.

This rearrangement joins TRBV5-1 to TRBJ2-1, with D tentatively TRBD1 (5 bases). The CDR3 spans 14 residues. Trimming stripped 2 bases from V and 3 bases from J, with 9 bases between. Germline CDR1 reads SGHRS; CDR2 reads YFSETQ. CDR3 nucleotides: TGCGCCAGCAGCTTCAGGGCAGACTACAATGAGCAGTTCTTC. Translated, it gives CASSFRADYNEQFF.

The chain combines TRBV28 with TRBJ2-6; weak D call: TRBD1 (5 bases). Germline lookup yields CDR1 MDHEN and CDR2 SYDVKM. This CDR3 region has 18 residues. V was pared by 4 bases and J by 0 bases, with 16 bases between. Here the CDR3 DNA reads TGTGCCAGCAGTTCGATAGGGGCGCAGGCCTCTGGGGCCAACGTCCTGACTTTC. It translates to CASSSIGAQASGANVLTF. Complete variable domain (other parts from reference TRBV28 and TRBJ2-6): DVKVTQSSRYLVKRTGEKVFLECVQDMDHENMFWYRQDPGLGLRLIYFSYDVKMKEKGDIPEGYSVSREKKERFSLILESASTNQTSMYLCASSSIGAQASGANVLTFGAGSRLTVL.

The CDR3 region is CASSDGTDYTEAFF. In DNA, the CDR3 is TGTGCCAGCAGCGATGGGACAGACTACACTGAAGCTTTCTTT. V gene TRBV5-6 combines with J gene TRBJ1-1; 7 bases map to TRBD1. The CDR3 loop spans 14 amino acids. CDR1 is SGHDT and CDR2 is YYEEEE in the germline V gene. Unmatched junction bases numbered 6, after V lost 4 bases and J lost 3 bases. Complete variable domain (other parts from reference TRBV5-6 and TRBJ1-1): DAGVTQSPTHLIKTRGQQVTLRCSPKSGHDTVSWYQQALGQGPQFIFQYYEEEERQRGNFPDRFSGHQFPNYSSELNVNALLLGDSALYLCASSDGTDYTEAFFGQGTRLTVV.

This sequence joins TRBV7-9 and TRBJ2-1, with TRBD2 matching 7 bases. V gave up 5 bases and J gave up 3 bases; unmatched junction bases: 4. Germline CDR1 and CDR2: SEHNR and FQNEAQ (reference sequence). This CDR3 contains 14 residues. The CDR3 region is CASSPRDYYNEQFF. As DNA, the CDR3 is TGTGCCAGCAGCCCCCGGGACTACTACAATGAGCAGTTCTTC.

This chain uses TRBV19 with TRBJ1-5; D is unresolved. Germline V lookup: CDR1 LNHDA, CDR2 SQIVND (reference sequence). CDR3 size: 15 residues. Trimming removed 2 bases at V and 3 bases at J, with 11 bases between. For the CDR3, the DNA is TGTGCCAGTAGTATATTGGAGGGTTACAATCAGCCCCAGCATTTT. This gives the protein CASSILEGYNQPQHF. Variable domain in full (rest from reference TRBV19 and TRBJ1-5): DGGITQSPKYLFRKEGQNVTLSCEQNLNHDAMYWYRQDPGQGLRLIYYSQIVNDFQKGDIAEGYSVSREKKESFPLTVTSAQKNPTAFYLCASSILEGYNQPQHFGDGTRLSIL.

This chain joins TRBV27 and TRBJ2-7; 9 bases align to TRBD1. CDR3 length: 15 residues. The V gene end was trimmed by 1 base and the J gene end by 6 bases; junction bases not matched to a gene: 7. Per the germline V gene, CDR1 is MNHEY and CDR2 is SMNVEV (reference sequence). In DNA, the CDR3 is TGTGCCAGCAGTTTATACGTCGGGACAGGGCGCGAGCAGTACTTC. Its protein product is CASSLYVGTGREQYF.

The V call is TRBV9, the J call TRBJ1-2; D unresolved. Germline V gene sequence: CDR1 SGDLS, CDR2 YYNGEE. Trimming shortened V by 4 bases and J by 8 bases, and 18 bases separated the two germline ends. This CDR3 has 14 amino acids. This chain's CDR3 is CASSPGSYRSGYTF. The CDR3 DNA reads TGTGCCAGCAGCCCGGGATCCTACAGATCCGGCTACACCTTC. Full variable domain (rest looked up from reference TRBV9 and TRBJ1-2): DSGVTQTPKHLITATGQRVTLRCSPRSGDLSVYWYQQSLDQGLQFLIQYYNGEERAKGNILERFSAQQFPDLHSELNLSSLELGDSALYFCASSPGSYRSGYTFGSGTRLTVV.

This chain links TRBV27 with TRBJ1-5; D not certain. Trimming removed 8 bases from V and 4 bases from J, with 15 bases in between. Germline CDR1 MNHEY, CDR2 SMNVEV (reference sequence). This CDR3 has 14 amino acids. Here the CDR3 reads CASGTPTVNQPQHF. The CDR3 DNA reads TGTGCCAGCGGTACTCCCACGGTGAATCAGCCCCAGCATTTT.

The gene calls are TRBV19 and TRBJ1-4; D might be TRBD1 (6 bases). Trimming pared 4 bases from V and 8 bases from J, leaving 14 bases between. Germline-derived CDR1 and CDR2 are LNHDA and SQIVND (reference sequence). CDR3 length: 14 amino acids. Written as DNA, the CDR3 is TGTGCCAGTAGTACCACAGGGAATGGCGAAAAACTGTTTTTT. It codes for CASSTTGNGEKLFF.

This chain uses TRBV19 with TRBJ1-2; tentative D call: TRBD1 (6 bases). Germline CDR1 and CDR2: LNHDA and SQIVND (reference sequence). CDR3 length: 13 residues. Deletions cut 8 bases from V and 1 base from J, with 11 bases between. CDR3 residues: CASSQGVNYGYTF. CDR3 DNA sequence: TGTGCCAGTTCACAGGGAGTTAACTATGGCTACACCTTC.

The rearrangement joins TRBV2 to TRBJ1-2; no clear D gene. Germline V lookup: CDR1 SNHLY, CDR2 FYNNEI. CDR3 length: 14 amino acids. V was cut by 8 bases and J by 6 bases, with 19 bases left in between. This CDR3 reads CASDFSGGGDGYTF. The CDR3 coding sequence is TGTGCCAGCGATTTCTCCGGCGGTGGCGATGGCTACACCTTC.

The chain carries TRBV19 and TRBJ1-6; TRBD1 agrees at 8 bases. Germline V lookup: CDR1 LNHDA, CDR2 SQIVND (reference sequence). The length of the CDR3 is 16 residues. Trimming at V came to 2 bases and at J to 10 bases, leaving 10 bases not matched to a gene. CDR3 in DNA: TGTGCCAGTAGTATATCTCGGACAGGGCGGCGATCACCCCTCCACTTT. Its translation: CASSISRTGRRSPLHF. Full variable domain (rest looked up from reference TRBV19 and TRBJ1-6): DGGITQSPKYLFRKEGQNVTLSCEQNLNHDAMYWYRQDPGQGLRLIYYSQIVNDFQKGDIAEGYSVSREKKESFPLTVTSAQKNPTAFYLCASSISRTGRRSPLHFGNGTRLTVT.

This clone was found once. The chain recombines TRBV5-4 with TRBJ2-5; the match to TRBD2 covers 11 bases. The assigned J gene may be wrong: the sequence end matches TRBJ2-7 better. Germline lookup yields CDR1 SGHNT and CDR2 YYREEE (reference sequence). The CDR3 has 17 amino acids. CDR3: CASSLDNLAGGGYEQYF. The CDR3 nucleotides read TGTGCCAGCAGCTTGGATAACCTAGCGGGAGGCGGCTACGAGCAGTACTTC.

The V and J genes are TRBV7-9 and TRBJ1-2; TRBD1 matches 7 bases. Germline CDR1 SEHNR, CDR2 FQNEAQ (reference sequence). CDR3 length equals 15 residues. With 2 bases clipped from V and 5 bases from J, the junction kept 8 bases outside the gene matches. This CDR3 is CASSLKAGGLYGYTF. The CDR3 DNA sequence: TGTGCCAGCAGCTTAAAGGCAGGGGGGTTGTATGGCTACACCTTC.

This sequence joins TRBV4-2 and TRBJ2-3, with a tentative D call TRBD2 (6 bases). The germline V and J ends were trimmed by 4 bases and 2 bases, with 16 bases remaining between them. Germline V lookup: CDR1 LGHNA, CDR2 YNFKEQ. There are 16 residues in the CDR3. The CDR3 region is CASSPPPGDLTDTQYF. CDR3 nucleotide sequence: TGTGCCAGCAGCCCGCCGCCGGGGGACCTCACAGATACGCAGTATTTT.

CDR3 nucleotides: TGTGCCAGCCGTGTTAGCCCCCGAGGGGAGACCCAGTACTTC. This gives the protein CASRVSPRGETQYF. The V and J genes are TRBV6-1 and TRBJ2-5; maybe TRBD2 (5 bases). The CDR3 sequence is 14 residues long. Germline V CDR1 and CDR2: MNHNS, SASEGT. Trimming removed 8 bases at V and 5 bases at J, with 18 bases between.

This clone was observed a handful of times. The genes are TRBV6-6 and TRBJ1-2; D unclear. Germline V gene sequence: CDR1 MNHNY, CDR2 SVGAGI (reference sequence). The CDR3 spans 12 residues. V gave up 5 bases and J gave up 6 bases, with 10 bases separating them. CDR3 coding DNA: TGTGCCAGCAGTCCAGCCCGGGATGGCTACACCTTC. Its translation is CASSPARDGYTF.

This chain joins TRBV19 and TRBJ2-3, with TRBD2 matching over 9 bases. The V gene's germline CDR1 is LNHDA and CDR2 SQIVND (reference sequence). V was clipped by 5 bases and J by 2 bases; unmatched bases: 8. This CDR3 comprises 16 residues. The CDR3 is CASSPLAGPYTDTQYF. Written as DNA, the CDR3 is TGTGCCAGTAGTCCCCTAGCGGGGCCTTACACAGATACGCAGTATTTT.